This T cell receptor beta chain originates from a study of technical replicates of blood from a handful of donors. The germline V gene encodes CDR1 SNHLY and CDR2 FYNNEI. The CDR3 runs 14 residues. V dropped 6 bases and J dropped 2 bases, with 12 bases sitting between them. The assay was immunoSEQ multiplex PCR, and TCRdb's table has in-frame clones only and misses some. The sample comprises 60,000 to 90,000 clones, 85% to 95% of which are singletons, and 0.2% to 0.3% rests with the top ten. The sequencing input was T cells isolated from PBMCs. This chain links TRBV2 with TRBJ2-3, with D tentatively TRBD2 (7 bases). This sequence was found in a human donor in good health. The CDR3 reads CASSAGALTDTQYF. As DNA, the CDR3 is TGTGCCAGCAGCGCGGGGGCGCTCACAGATACGCAGTATTTT.